These T cell receptor beta chains were read from a single sample in a study of T cell changes during pregnancy in multiple sclerosis. The table came from immunoSEQ multiplex PCR; TCRdb's copy has only in-frame clones and leaves some out. The table includes roughly 38,000 clones, more than 85% detected once. The specimen comprised CD4+ T cells from peripheral blood mononuclear cells, sampled after pregnancy. The source is a female donor in good health, enrolled as a control in a pregnancy study. The CDR3 runs from the conserved cysteine through the conserved F or W. Fields, in order: V gene, D gene, J gene, clone size, CDR3 DNA, CDR3 protein. The D gene is left open where the match is weak. Where a row states a size, it is once, few, many or the class of an expanded clone; other rows omit it.

TRBV11-2	TRBD2	TRBJ2-7	few	TGTGCCAGCAGCTCGCTAGCGGGGAAAATCTACGAGCAGTACTTC	CASSSLAGKIYEQYF
TRBV5-8	TRBD1	TRBJ1-1	few	TGTGCCAGCAGCTCAGGACAGGGGGCCACTGAAGCTTTCTTT	CASSSGQGATEAFF
TRBV5-4	.	TRBJ2-3	.	TGTGCCAGCAGCTTGGTCGTCGGGAGCACAGATACGCAGTATTTT	CASSLVVGSTDTQYF
TRBV2	.	TRBJ2-4	.	TGTGCCAGCACCGGTTCCCAAAACATTCAGTACTTC	CASTGSQNIQYF
TRBV5-4	.	TRBJ1-4	.	TGTGCCAGCAGCTTCAACAGGGAAAAACTGTTTTTT	CASSFNREKLFF
TRBV5-5	TRBD1	TRBJ1-4	once	TGTGCCAGCAGCCCGACAGGGGGCGACGGAAAACTGTTTTTT	CASSPTGGDGKLFF
TRBV29-1	.	TRBJ1-2	.	TGCAGCGCCGAGGGAGGGGATGGCTACACCTTC	CSAEGGDGYTF
TRBV18	.	TRBJ1-2	.	TGTGCCAGCTCACCTCGATTCCTAGCTAACTATGGCTACACCTTC	CASSPRFLANYGYTF
TRBV18	TRBD2	TRBJ2-1	.	TGTGCCAGCTCCCCGGGACTAACAACGAATGAGCAGTTCTTC	CASSPGLTTNEQFF
TRBV18	TRBD1	TRBJ2-7	.	TGTGCCAGCTCACCTGGGGACGACAGGGTCCTTCGCGAGCAGTACTTC	CASSPGDDRVLREQYF
TRBV27	TRBD1	TRBJ1-1	few	TGTGCCAGCAGTTTATGGGACAGGGGCACTGAAGCTTTCTTT	CASSLWDRGTEAFF
TRBV19	TRBD2	TRBJ2-1	.	TGTGCCAGTAGTAAGGGCCTAGCGGATAATGAGCAGTTCTTC	CASSKGLADNEQFF
TRBV5-6	TRBD2	TRBJ2-1	.	TGTGCCAGCAGCTTGGGGGGGGGTTTCAATGAGCAGTTCTTC	CASSLGGGFNEQFF
TRBV6-1	TRBD1	TRBJ2-7	.	TGTGCCAGCAGTGAACCACAGGGGGTCCCTTACGAGCAGTACTTC	CASSEPQGVPYEQYF
TRBV20-1	.	TRBJ1-2	.	TGCAGTGCTACCCAGGGGTATGGCTACACCTTC	CSATQGYGYTF
TRBV7-2	TRBD2	TRBJ2-3	.	TGTGCCAGCAGCTTAGTAGCGGGGAACACAGATACGCAGTATTTT	CASSLVAGNTDTQYF
TRBV7-2	TRBD2	TRBJ2-5	.	TGTGCCAGCAGCTCGGGGGGTGCTAGACAACGGTACTTC	CASSSGGARQRYF
TRBV7-9	TRBD2	TRBJ2-1	.	TGTGCCAGCAGCACCCCTAGCGGGGGTTACAATGAGCAGTTCTTC	CASSTPSGGYNEQFF
TRBV7-8	TRBD1	TRBJ1-6	once	TGTGCCAGCAGCTTCCAGGGGGGAAATAATTCACCCCTCCACTTT	CASSFQGGNNSPLHF
TRBV5-1	TRBD2	TRBJ2-7	.	TGCGCCAGCAGCTTGTTGACTAGCGGGAGGGAGCAGTACTTC	CASSLLTSGREQYF
TRBV9	.	TRBJ1-1	.	TGTGCCAGCAGCGAAATCGGCAGAGACGGAGACACTGAAGCTTTCTTT	CASSEIGRDGDTEAFF
TRBV5-1	TRBD1	TRBJ2-5	.	TGCGCCAGCAGCCAGGGACAGGGTGAGACCCAGTACTTC	CASSQGQGETQYF
TRBV18	.	TRBJ2-7	.	TGTGCCAGCTCACCGGGACTCGCGAACTACGAGCAGTACTTC	CASSPGLANYEQYF
TRBV4-3	.	TRBJ2-1	once	TGCGCCAGCAGCCAAGATCGGAGCGTCTCCTACAATGAGCAGTTCTTC	CASSQDRSVSYNEQFF
TRBV27	TRBD2	TRBJ2-7	.	TGTGCCAGCAGACTAACCGGGACTAGTGGCTCCTACGAGCAGTACTTC	CASRLTGTSGSYEQYF
TRBV28	TRBD1	TRBJ2-7	.	TGTGCCGTAGACGGGACAGGGGCCCACGAGCAGTACTTC	CAVDGTGAHEQYF
TRBV6-5	.	TRBJ2-7	.	TGTGCCAGCAGACGGGACACGACCTACGAGCAGTACTTC	CASRRDTTYEQYF
TRBV4-1	TRBD2	TRBJ2-1	.	TGCGCCAGCAGCCAAGATGGGTTCGGGAGGGCCGGTGAGCAGTTCTTC	CASSQDGFGRAGEQFF
TRBV5-1	TRBD1	TRBJ2-3	.	TGCGCCAGCAGCGACGACAGGGGCACAGATACGCAGTATTTT	CASSDDRGTDTQYF
TRBV4-2	.	TRBJ2-6	.	TGTGCCAGCAGCCCGAGCGGCTCTGGGGCCAACGTCCTGACTTTC	CASSPSGSGANVLTF
TRBV20-1	.	TRBJ2-3	.	TGCAGTGCTAGTGGGACTGGGACGCAGTATTTT	CSASGTGTQYF
TRBV7-9	.	TRBJ1-4	once	TGTGCCAGCAGCATCAGGGTGCCTAATGAAAAACTGTTTTTT	CASSIRVPNEKLFF
TRBV18	.	TRBJ2-7	.	TGTGCCAGCTCACCCGTAGTCAGGGAAGAGTACTTC	CASSPVVREEYF
TRBV30	.	TRBJ1-5	few	TGTGCCTGGAGTGTACTGTCAGGAGGGATGGTGACCCAGCATTTT	CAWSVLSGGMVTQHF
TRBV4-3	TRBD2	TRBJ2-3	.	TGCGCCAGCAGCCAAGATCCCCCGGGGAGGGCGACAGATACGCAGTATTTT	CASSQDPPGRATDTQYF
TRBV28	TRBD1	TRBJ2-5	.	TGTGCCAGCGGTGGACAGGGCGAGACCCAGTACTTC	CASGGQGETQYF